This T cell receptor beta chain was sequenced in a study of blood T cell repertoires in COVID-19. Study context: COVID-19 samples collected from the United States, Italy and Spain covered acute and convalescent phases. T cells, B-cell-depleted T cells, or PBMCs provided the cDNA or gDNA that served as material.

Before being deemed recovered, Cohort 3 donors had two negative PCRs, clearance, or symptom resolution. Per germline, CDR1 LNHDA and CDR2 SQIVND (reference sequence). This CDR3 region has 14 residues. V lost 2 bases and J 7 bases, leaving 14 bases between the germline ends. The repertoire was sequenced with immunoSEQ multiplex PCR; TCRdb's copy has only in-frame clones and lacks some. The repertoire holds 380,000 or so clones, with 87% as singletons. The chain combines TRBV19 with TRBJ1-2, with D maybe TRBD1 (5 bases). This TCR derives from a man younger than 45 who had recovered from COVID-19. The sample comprised PBMCs or T cells enriched from blood (not recorded which). The chain's CDR3 is CASSIWGGRAGYTF. CDR3 in DNA: TGTGCCAGTAGTATATGGGGCGGAAGGGCTGGCTACACCTTC.